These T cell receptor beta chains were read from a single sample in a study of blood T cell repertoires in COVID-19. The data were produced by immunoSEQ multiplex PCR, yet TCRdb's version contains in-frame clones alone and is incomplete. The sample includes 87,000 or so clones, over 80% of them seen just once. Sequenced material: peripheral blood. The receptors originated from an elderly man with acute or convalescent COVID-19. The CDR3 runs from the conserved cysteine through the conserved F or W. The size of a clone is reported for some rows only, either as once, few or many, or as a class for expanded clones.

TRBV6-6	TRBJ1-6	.	CASSQTREANSPLHF
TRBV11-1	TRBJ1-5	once	CASSFDKNQPQHF
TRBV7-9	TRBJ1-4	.	CASSFSEKLFF
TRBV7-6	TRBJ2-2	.	CASSLLANANTGELFF
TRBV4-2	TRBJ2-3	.	CASSQDRGYTDTQYF
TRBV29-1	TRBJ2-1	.	CSVAGGSYNEQFF
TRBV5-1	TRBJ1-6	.	CASSLTSGTGANSPLHF
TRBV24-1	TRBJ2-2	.	CATSLTGTGELFF
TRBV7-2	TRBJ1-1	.	CASSFAGGLNTEAFF
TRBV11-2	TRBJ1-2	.	CASSRTDRREGYTF
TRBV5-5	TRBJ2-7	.	CASSLAGGQGAYEQYF
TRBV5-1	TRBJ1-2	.	CASSLGQSYGYTF
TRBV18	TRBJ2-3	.	CASSPPGLAGGRDTQYF
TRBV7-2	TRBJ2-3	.	CASSHIRGVRTDTQYF
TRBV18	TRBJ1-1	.	CASSLLYTEAFF
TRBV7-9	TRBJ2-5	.	CASSATARDRGRGWETQYF
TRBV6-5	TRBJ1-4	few	CASSYSMAQGLGKLFF
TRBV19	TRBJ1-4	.	CASSISVGQGPGKLFF
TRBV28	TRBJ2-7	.	CASSPTGQGSSYEQYF
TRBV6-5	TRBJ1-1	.	CASTLPSGTGGEAFF
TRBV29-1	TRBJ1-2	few	CSVEDRRYGYTF
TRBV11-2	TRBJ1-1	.	CASSLGGNTEAFF
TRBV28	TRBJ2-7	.	CASSSPGTGLAYGQYF
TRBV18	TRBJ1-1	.	CASSPIRGLDTEAFF
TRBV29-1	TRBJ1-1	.	CSAQGKTEAFF
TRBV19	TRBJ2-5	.	CASSISGQTDRETQYF
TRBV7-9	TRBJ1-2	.	CASSLSKQAHYGYTF
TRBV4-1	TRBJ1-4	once	CASSQRIMGPANEKLFF
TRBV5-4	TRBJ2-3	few	CASSPWGRGVRDTQYF
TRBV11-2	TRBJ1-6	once	CASSSSQGSPLHF
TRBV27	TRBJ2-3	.	CASSLLSGRTDTQYF
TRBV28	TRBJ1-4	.	CASSLRQDKEKLFF
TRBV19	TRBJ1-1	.	CASSIDLSGSGTEAFF
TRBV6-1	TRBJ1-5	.	CASSPGQPPQHF
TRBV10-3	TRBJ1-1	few	CAISEDQGTENTEAFF
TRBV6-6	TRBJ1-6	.	CASRLDSPLHF
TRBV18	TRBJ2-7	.	CASSPPSGRYEQYF
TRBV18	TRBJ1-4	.	CASSPSTGEVFEKLFF
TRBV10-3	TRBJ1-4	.	CAISESPGGPSTNEKLFF
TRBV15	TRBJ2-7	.	CATSRGQGGRGPYEQYF
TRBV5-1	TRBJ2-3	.	CASHPGGGSTDTQYF
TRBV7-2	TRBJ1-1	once	CASSPRGPQGKAFF
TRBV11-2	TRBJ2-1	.	CASSRGLATGNEQFF
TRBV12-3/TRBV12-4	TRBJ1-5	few	CASSPSGGQPQHF
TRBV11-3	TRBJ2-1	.	CASSQGRGVGNEQFF
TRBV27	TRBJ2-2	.	CASSLGPTGELFF
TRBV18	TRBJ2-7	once	CASSATGGDEQYF
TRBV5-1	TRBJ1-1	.	CASSPSGQGNSEAFF
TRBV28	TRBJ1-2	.	CASSPPGQVGYTF
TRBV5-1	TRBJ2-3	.	CASSSGTSGNTDTQYF